One and the same sample provided the 22 T cell receptor beta chains below, sequenced in a study of cytomegalovirus exposure and HLA in healthy donors. Primers: 60 Vbeta forward and 13 Jbeta reverse. Sequenced by immunoSEQ multiplex PCR; TCRdb stores in-frame clones only, minus some. The profile covers under 150,000 clones, with around three quarters appearing a single time and 3% to 4% taken by the ten largest. Sequences were obtained from PBMCs. The receptors shown here come from a male donor in good health and CMV-seronegative.

V usage is TRBV27 and J usage is TRBJ1-2; D gene uncertain. Trimming left V 4 bases short and J 4 bases short, with 10 bases between. Germline CDR1 reads MNHEY; CDR2 reads SMNVEV (reference sequence). The CDR3 has 13 amino acids. The CDR3 nucleotides read TGTGCCAGCAGTTCAGACTTCCTCTATGGCTACACCTTC. Protein product: CASSSDFLYGYTF.

The chain has TRBV27 and TRBJ1-5, with TRBD1 as a possible D gene (5 bases). V gave up 2 bases and J gave up 4 bases, with 15 bases separating them. The CDR3 covers 16 residues. Germline V CDR1 and CDR2: MNHEY, SMNVEV (reference sequence). The CDR3 sequence: CASSLKGRIGNQPQHF. DNA of the CDR3: TGTGCCAGCAGTTTAAAGGGGAGGATAGGGAATCAGCCCCAGCATTTT.

J is TRBJ2-7 and V is TRBV27, with TRBD2 matching over 9 bases. V shed 4 bases and J 2 bases; nucleotides not matched to a gene: 6. CDR3 length: 15 residues. The germline CDR1 and CDR2 sequences are MNHEY and SMNVEV (reference sequence). CDR3 bases: TGTGCCAGCAGTTATGGGGGCGGGGGGGCCTACGAGCAGTACTTC. This codes for CASSYGGGGAYEQYF.

The J gene is TRBJ2-5, the V gene TRBV19; TRBD1 might be the D (6 bases). Trimming removed 5 bases at V and 5 bases at J, with 18 bases between. Germline lookup yields CDR1 LNHDA and CDR2 SQIVND (reference sequence). The CDR3 has 15 residues. The CDR3 DNA is TGTGCCAGTAGTTTGTCCGGGACATCGAGGGAGACCCAGTACTTC. As protein: CASSLSGTSRETQYF.

The V gene is TRBV18, the J gene TRBJ1-6; 8 bases are a match to TRBD1. Germline loops: CDR1 KGHSH, CDR2 LQKENI. V shed 5 bases, J shed 5 bases, and the junction held 8 bases outside the gene matches. There are 16 residues in the CDR3. The CDR3 sequence is CASSTIPGQDNSPLHF. The CDR3 nucleotides read TGTGCCAGCTCAACTATTCCGGGACAGGATAATTCACCCCTCCACTTT. Drawing the rest from reference TRBV18 and TRBJ1-6, the complete variable domain is NAGVMQNPRHLVRRRGQEARLRCSPMKGHSHVYWYRQLPEEGLKFMVYLQKENIIDESGMPKERFSAEFPKEGPSILRIQQVVRGDSAAYFCASSTIPGQDNSPLHFGNGTRLTVT.

This clone was detected once. The rearrangement uses TRBV5-6 and TRBJ2-3, with 7 bases aligning to TRBD2. Per germline, CDR1 SGHDT and CDR2 YYEEEE. V lost 2 bases, J lost 2 bases, and 5 bases stayed unmatched. CDR3 length: 15 amino acids. The CDR3: CASSFSGPTTDTQYF. As DNA, the CDR3 is TGTGCCAGCAGCTTTAGCGGGCCAACCACAGATACGCAGTATTTT.

J is TRBJ1-4 and V is TRBV29-1; TRBD1 matches at 7 bases. Germline CDR1 SQVTM, CDR2 ANQGSEA. The CDR3 covers 17 residues. Trimming at V came to 6 bases and at J to 3 bases, leaving 16 bases not matched to a gene. The CDR3 DNA sequence: TGCAGCGTACGATTGTGTAGGAGGGGGCGATCTAATGAAAAACTGTTTTTT. Translating it yields CSVRLCRRGRSNEKLFF. The complete variable domain, with remaining parts taken from reference TRBV29-1 and TRBJ1-4, reads SAVISQKPSRDICQRGTSLTIQCQVDSQVTMMFWYRQQPGQSLTLIATANQGSEATYESGFVIDKFPISRPNLTFSTLTVSNMSPEDSSIYLCSVRLCRRGRSNEKLFFGSGTQLSVL.

This chain links TRBV6-5 with TRBJ1-4; 7 bases map to TRBD1. Trimming cost V 4 bases and J 7 bases; bases outside gene matches: 9. The CDR3 contains 15 residues. Looked up from germline, CDR1 is MNHEY and CDR2 is SVGAGI. CDR3 DNA sequence: TGTGCCAGCAGTTCTAATAGACAGGGCGGTGAAAAACTGTTTTTT. It specifies CASSSNRQGGEKLFF.

V is TRBV4-2 and J is TRBJ2-5; 9 bases match TRBD1. The better agreement between TRBJ2-7 and the DNA end casts doubt on the J call. CDR1 LGHNA and CDR2 YNFKEQ come from the germline V gene. The CDR3 runs 18 residues. The CDR3 DNA reads as TGTGCCAGCAGCCCTAACCTTACACCGGGACAGGGCACCTACGAGCAGTACTTC. It is translated as CASSPNLTPGQGTYEQYF.

The rearrangement links TRBV4-1 to TRBJ1-6; D perhaps matches TRBD1 (5 bases). V was shortened by 1 base and J by 7 bases, with 8 bases between the two germline ends. Germline V gene lookup returns CDR1 MGHRA and CDR2 YSYEKL. The CDR3 totals 14 residues. CDR3 in DNA: TGCGCCAGCAGCCAAGTGGCAGGGAATTCACCCCTCCACTTT. As protein: CASSQVAGNSPLHF.

The chain couples TRBV4-3 to TRBJ1-1; D uncertain. Germline loops: CDR1 LGHNA, CDR2 YSLEER. Deletions cut 1 base from V and 2 bases from J, with 8 bases between. This CDR3 region has 14 residues. The CDR3 nucleotides are TGCGCCAGCAGCCAAGTTCTCTCTAACACTGAAGCTTTCTTT. The encoded protein is CASSQVLSNTEAFF.

The chain joins TRBV19 to TRBJ1-6; the D gene is possibly TRBD1 (6 bases). The CDR3 length is 14 residues. The ends were cut back, 7 bases at V and 7 bases at J, with 14 bases in the middle. Germline values: CDR1 LNHDA, CDR2 SQIVND (reference sequence). CDR3 region: CASTPGQLNSPLHF. The CDR3 DNA follows: TGTGCCAGTACCCCGGGACAACTGAATTCACCCCTCCACTTT.

The chain has TRBV12-5 and TRBJ2-5, with a weak D call TRBD1 (5 bases). Germline values: CDR1 LGHNT, CDR2 FRNRAP. This CDR3 is built from 12 residues. V was cut by 4 bases and J by 11 bases, with 14 bases left in between. CDR3 DNA: TGTGCTAGTGGTTCCAGGGAAGGGTCTCAGTACTTC. Protein sequence: CASGSREGSQYF. Together with reference TRBV12-5 and TRBJ2-5, the CDR3 gives the full variable domain: DARVTQTPRHKVTEMGQEVTMRCQPILGHNTVFWYRQTMMQGLELLAYFRNRAPLDDSGMPKDRFSAEMPDATLATLKIQPSEPRDSAVYFCASGSREGSQYFGPGTRLLVL.

V and J are TRBV7-2 and TRBJ2-1; 14 positions agree with TRBD2. The V gene's germline CDR1 is SGHTA and CDR2 FQGNSA. V lost 5 bases to trimming and J lost 9 bases; unmatched junction nucleotides: 6. The CDR3 loop spans 15 amino acids. For the CDR3, the DNA is TGTGCCAGCAGCAGGACTAGCGGGGGGTACGGTGAGCAGTTCTTC. Its protein is CASSRTSGGYGEQFF.

For this clone: One end of the junction fails to match germline, which may point to a read error. The CDR3 is CSSSYTVPPYEQYF. In DNA form, the CDR3 reads TGTTCCAGCAGCTATACAGTACCCCCCTACGAGCAGTACTTC. The V gene is TRBV7-9, the J gene TRBJ2-7, with no clear D. The CDR3 totals 14 residues. The germline V gene encodes CDR1 SEHNR and CDR2 FQNEAQ (reference sequence).

V and J are TRBV19 and TRBJ1-2; 9 nucleotides agree with TRBD1. This CDR3 contains 15 residues. The germline gives CDR1 LNHDA, CDR2 SQIVND (reference sequence). V lost 3 bases and J lost 5; bases outside the gene matches: 7. The CDR3 here is CASSIQQGAGYGYTF. CDR3 in DNA: TGTGCCAGTAGTATTCAACAGGGGGCTGGTTATGGCTACACCTTC.

The chain is built from TRBV6-1 and TRBJ1-5; D remains unclear. CDR3 size: 13 residues. V lost 5 bases and J lost 1, with 6 bases in between. Germline V gene data show CDR1 as MNHNS and CDR2 as SASEGT. CDR3 region: CASSFKSNQPQHF. CDR3 in DNA: TGTGCCAGCAGTTTCAAAAGCAATCAGCCCCAGCATTTT.

The genes are TRBV10-3 and TRBJ2-1, with 11 bases fitting TRBD2. In germline, CDR1 is ENHRY, CDR2 SYGVKD. The CDR3 is made up of 13 amino acids. V lost 8 bases, J lost 5 bases, and 2 bases stayed unmatched. Here the CDR3 DNA reads TGTGCCATCTTAGCGGGAGGGGACAATGAGCAGTTCTTC. Translation gives CAILAGGDNEQFF.

With regard to this clone: An end of the junction does not agree with germline; a read error may underlie this. J is TRBJ2-7 and V is TRBV6-1; D might be TRBD1 (6 bases). The CDR3 has 11 residues. Germline V gives CDR1 MNHNS, CDR2 SASEGT. The CDR3 is CASRQTLDRSF. CDR3 DNA sequence: TGTGCCAGCAGGCAAACCCTTGACAGGTCCTTC.

This rearrangement joins TRBV10-3 to TRBJ1-4, with 9 nucleotides matching TRBD1. CDR1 is ENHRY and CDR2 is SYGVKD in the germline V gene. The CDR3 is 17 residues long. V lost 2 bases and J lost 1; bases outside the gene matches: 5. The CDR3 bases are TGTGCCATCAGTGAGACAGGGGGCCGTAGAACTAATGAAAAACTGTTTTTT. This gives the protein CAISETGGRRTNEKLFF.

This rearrangement joins TRBV11-2 to TRBJ2-3, with 13 nucleotides matching TRBD2. With V trimmed by 5 bases and J by 6 bases, 8 bases remained unmatched. CDR3 length equals 16 residues. Germline CDR1 is SGHAT and CDR2 is FQNNGV. The DNA for the CDR3 is TGTGCCAGCAGCAGCGGACTAGCGGGAGAAAGCGATACGCAGTATTTT. It specifies CASSSGLAGESDTQYF.

The chain carries TRBV5-4 and TRBJ1-1; a weak D match, TRBD1 (6 bases). This CDR3 has 13 residues. Germline values: CDR1 SGHNT, CDR2 YYREEE (reference sequence). V was clipped by 0 bases and J by 10 bases, with 13 bases between them. For the CDR3, the DNA is TGTGCCAGCAGCTTGGGGGGGCCAAGAGGAGCTTTCTTT. Protein product: CASSLGGPRGAFF.